This record looks at one TCR beta chain sequence and its context. The antigen remains undetermined. The data were obtained in a study of CD8 T cells in ankylosing spondylitis. Study results and limitations: From matched ankylosing spondylitis synovial fluid, disease-linked clones were reportedly recovered at significantly enriched levels. It appeared that ankylosing spondylitis blood was characterized by a TCR beta motif of under ten highly homologous variants. Disease-linked clones, CD8+, were relatively rare in peripheral blood. Reactive arthritis synovial fluid and blood previously showed some of these motif variants.

By quantitative 5'-RACE with molecular barcodes, the TCR beta libraries were made. TCRdb re-called the 5' RACE reads through MiXCR, storing one row per CDR3 protein. The data show roughly 300,000 distinct CDR3 sequences, with 6.5% to 10% seen just once and about 15% held by the top ten. Deletions cut 0 bases from V and 8 bases from J, with 11 bases between. The CDR3 is 14 residues long. Germline values: CDR1 MGHRA, CDR2 YSYEKL. The rearrangement joins TRBV4-1 to TRBJ2-4; D is unclear. Sample: blood, either unsorted or a sorted T cell fraction (not recorded which). This TCR was sampled from a male donor with ankylosing spondylitis. In nucleotides, the CDR3 is TGCGCCAGCAGCCAAGATCGGGCTGAAGACATTCAGTACTTC. Its protein product is CASSQDRAEDIQYF.